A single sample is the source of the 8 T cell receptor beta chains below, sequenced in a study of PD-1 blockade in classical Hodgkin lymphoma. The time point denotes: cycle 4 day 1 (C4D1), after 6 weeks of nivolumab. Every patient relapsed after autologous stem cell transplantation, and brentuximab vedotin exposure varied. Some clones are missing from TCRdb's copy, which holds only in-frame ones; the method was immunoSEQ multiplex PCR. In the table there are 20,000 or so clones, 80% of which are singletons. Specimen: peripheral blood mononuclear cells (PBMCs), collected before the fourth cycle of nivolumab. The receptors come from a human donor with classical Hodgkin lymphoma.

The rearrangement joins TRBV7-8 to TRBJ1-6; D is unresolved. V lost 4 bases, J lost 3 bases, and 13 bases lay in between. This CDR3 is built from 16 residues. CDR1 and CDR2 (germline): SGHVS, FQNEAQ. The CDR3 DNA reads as TGTGCCAGCAGCTCCCGGGCCCCGATCTATAATTCACCCCTCCACTTT. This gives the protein CASSSRAPIYNSPLHF.

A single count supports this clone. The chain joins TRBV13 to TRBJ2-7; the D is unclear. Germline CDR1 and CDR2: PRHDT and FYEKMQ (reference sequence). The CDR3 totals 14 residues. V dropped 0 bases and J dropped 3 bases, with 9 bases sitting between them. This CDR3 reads CASSLGLGNYEQYF. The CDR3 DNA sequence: TGTGCCAGCAGCTTAGGCCTGGGGAACTACGAGCAGTACTTC.

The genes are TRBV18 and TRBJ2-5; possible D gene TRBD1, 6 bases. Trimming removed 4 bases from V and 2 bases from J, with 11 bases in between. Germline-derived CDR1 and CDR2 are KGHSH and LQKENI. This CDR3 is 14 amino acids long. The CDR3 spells CASSQDSGQETQYF. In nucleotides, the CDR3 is TGTGCCAGCTCACAGGACAGTGGACAAGAGACCCAGTACTTC. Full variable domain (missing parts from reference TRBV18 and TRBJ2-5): NAGVMQNPRHLVRRRGQEARLRCSPMKGHSHVYWYRQLPEEGLKFMVYLQKENIIDESGMPKERFSAEFPKEGPSILRIQQVVRGDSAAYFCASSQDSGQETQYFGPGTRLLVL.

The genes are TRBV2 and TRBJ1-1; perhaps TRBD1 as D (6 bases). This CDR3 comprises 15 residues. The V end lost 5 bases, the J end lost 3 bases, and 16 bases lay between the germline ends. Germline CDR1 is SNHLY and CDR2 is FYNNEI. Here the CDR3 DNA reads TGTGCCAGCAGTCCCGGGTCCGGGGGCTACACTGAAGCTTTCTTT. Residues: CASSPGSGGYTEAFF.

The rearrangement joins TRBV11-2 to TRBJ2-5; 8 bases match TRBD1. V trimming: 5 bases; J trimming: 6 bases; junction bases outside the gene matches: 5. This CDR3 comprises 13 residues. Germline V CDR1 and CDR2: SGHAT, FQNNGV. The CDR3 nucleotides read TGTGCCAGCAGCCAGAGACAGGGGAAGACCCAGTACTTC. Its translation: CASSQRQGKTQYF.

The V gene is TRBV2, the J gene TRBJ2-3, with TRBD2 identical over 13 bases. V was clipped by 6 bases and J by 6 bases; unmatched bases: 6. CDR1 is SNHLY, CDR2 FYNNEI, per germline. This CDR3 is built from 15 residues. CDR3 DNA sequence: TGTGCCAGCAGGTTACTAGCGGGGGGGCCCGATACGCAGTATTTT. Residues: CASRLLAGGPDTQYF.

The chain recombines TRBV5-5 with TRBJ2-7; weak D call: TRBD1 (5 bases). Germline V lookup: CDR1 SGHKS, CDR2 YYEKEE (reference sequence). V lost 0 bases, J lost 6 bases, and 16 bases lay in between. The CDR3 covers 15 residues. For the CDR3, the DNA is TGTGCCAGCAGCTTGGAAGGCAGGGTAGGGTCCGAGCAGTACTTC. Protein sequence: CASSLEGRVGSEQYF.

CDR3 in amino acids: CASSSGGGAEKTQYF. The CDR3 nucleotides read TGCGCCAGCAGCTCTGGCGGGGGGGCGGAGAAGACCCAGTACTTC. The chain employs TRBV5-1 and TRBJ2-5; the match to TRBD2 covers 9 bases. This CDR3 contains 15 residues. Per germline, CDR1 SGHRS and CDR2 YFSETQ. The ends lost 3 bases at V and 6 bases at J; junction bases unmatched: 9.